Only one count was recorded for the clone carrying this T cell receptor beta chain. These data are taken from a study of OX40 agonist ivuxolimab in advanced cancers. The assay was immunoSEQ multiplex PCR, and TCRdb's table has in-frame clones only and misses some. Of approximately 99,000 clones listed, 75% to 95% are singletons. The length of the CDR3 is 16 residues. The starting material was CD4+ or CD8+ T cells sorted from blood, obtained in a trial of the OX40 agonist ivuxolimab. The sequence derives from an adult with an advanced solid tumor such as melanoma, head and neck, liver or kidney cancer. This chain uses TRBV21-1 with TRBJ2-4; TRBD1 is the table's D call, not checked against the DNA. TRBV21-1 is classified as a pseudogene. DNA of the CDR3: TGTGCCAGCAGCCCGCGCACAGGGACGGCCAAAAACATTCAGTACTTC. Protein product: CASSPRTGTAKNIQYF.